The present T cell receptor (beta chain) was sequenced within a study of cytomegalovirus exposure and HLA in healthy donors. This clone has just one count. The CDR3 extends over 13 amino acids. Germline V gene sequence: CDR1 MDHEN, CDR2 SYDVKM. V shed 6 bases and J shed 7 bases, with 12 bases lying between them. The PCR was carried out with 60 Vbeta primers and 13 Jbeta primers. Per the authors' pipeline: A follow-up analysis tallied 70 million to 80 million unique TCR beta chains, roughly 11 million shared. Libraries were prepared by immunoSEQ multiplex PCR; TCRdb keeps only in-frame clonotypes and omits some of them. V and J calls and clone size come straight from that table; D and trimming were deduced from the DNA. The data contain over 130,000 clones, 82% of them seen just once; the ten biggest clones take up roughly 1.4%.

The chain uses TRBV28 and TRBJ2-2; possible D gene TRBD2, 5 bases. The TCR comes from a man aged 30-40 years in good health and CMV-seropositive. Sequencing was carried out using PBMCs. Here the CDR3 reads CASRPSGNGELFF. The CDR3 nucleotides are TGTGCCAGCAGACCCTCCGGGAACGGGGAGCTGTTTTTT.